This section outlines one T cell receptor beta chain sequence together with its context. It was RNA transcripts that yielded the amplified TCR beta CDR3 regions. RT-PCR in the first round (using the HTBI primer set) targeted the TCR CDR3. TCRdb passed the multiplex PCR reads through MiXCR, listing each CDR3 protein once. The sample has fewer than 650,000 distinct CDR3 sequences, 14% seen once; the top ten hold around 5.4%. The sample is drawn from a study of T cells in Graves' hyperthyroidism and ophthalmopathy. With 4 bases clipped from V and 5 bases from J, the junction kept 6 bases outside the gene matches. Germline assignment: CDR1 MDHEN and CDR2 SYDVKM. The CDR3 spans 15 residues.

The genes are TRBV28 and TRBJ2-2; 8 nucleotides line up with TRBD1. This clonotype was sampled from a woman in her 30s with Graves' hyperthyroidism that later progressed to Graves' ophthalmopathy. The sample consisted of blood. In nucleotides, the CDR3 is TGTGCCAGCAGTTATGGACAGGGTTTGACCGGGGAGCTGTTTTTT. Translation gives CASSYGQGLTGELFF.